Listed here are 9 T cell receptor beta chains from one sample, sequenced in a study of cytomegalovirus exposure and HLA in healthy donors. The primer mix had 60 Vbeta and 13 Jbeta primers. Repertoires were generated with immunoSEQ multiplex PCR, while TCRdb's copy carries only in-frame clones and drops some. The data hold roughly 80,000 clones, with 62% observed a single time. Source material: PBMCs. Receptors originate from a male donor in good health and CMV-seropositive.

As for this clone: This CDR3 is also generated by other DNA sequences in the sample. This rearrangement joins TRBV6-1 to TRBJ1-5, with a possible D match to TRBD1 (5 bases). There are 16 residues in the CDR3. Between the trimmed V and J ends, which lost 2 bases and 2 bases, there was a span of 13 bases. CDR1 is MNHNS, CDR2 SASEGT, per germline. For the CDR3, the DNA is TGTGCCAGCAGTGAATTAGGACATTTAGGCAATCAGCCCCAGCATTTT. Its translation is CASSELGHLGNQPQHF.

The CDR3 DNA sequence: TGTGCCAGCAGCAGGGGGCAGGGCGGGGAGCTGTTTTTT. Its translation is CASSRGQGGELFF. This chain joins TRBV6-1 and TRBJ2-2; TRBD1 agrees at 8 bases. CDR3 size: 13 residues. The V gene's germline CDR1 is MNHNS and CDR2 SASEGT. J lost 7 bases, V lost 6 bases, and 4 bases had no gene match.

CDR3 nucleotides: TGTGCCAGTCGGCCCGGTGGGGGGGCTGTAGAGACCCAGTACTTC. This sequence encodes CASRPGGGAVETQYF. The chain employs TRBV19 and TRBJ2-5; TRBD2 is a possible D gene (7 bases). The CDR3 consists of 15 residues. Germline-derived CDR1 and CDR2 are LNHDA and SQIVND (reference sequence). Trimming took off 8 bases at V and 4 bases at J, with 20 bases between the two ends.

The rearrangement links TRBV11-2 to TRBJ1-1; D is ambiguous. Per the germline V gene, CDR1 is SGHAT and CDR2 is FQNNGV. V was cut by 5 bases and J by 1 base, with 17 bases left in between. The CDR3 covers 16 residues. The CDR3 nucleotides read TGTGCCAGCAGCGCCGGGTTTCTGAGGGAGAACACTGAAGCTTTCTTT. Its protein product is CASSAGFLRENTEAFF.

The rearrangement links TRBV2 to TRBJ1-5; 8 bases line up with TRBD1. CDR1 is SNHLY and CDR2 is FYNNEI in the germline V gene. CDR3 size: 18 residues. Trimming removed 2 bases from V and 5 bases from J; junction bases left unmatched: 14. CDR3 residues: CASSETSGGQGADQPQHF. CDR3 in DNA: TGTGCCAGCAGTGAAACTTCGGGGGGTCAGGGGGCAGATCAGCCCCAGCATTTT. Full variable domain (remainder filled in from reference TRBV2 and TRBJ1-5): EPEVTQTPSHQVTQMGQEVILRCVPISNHLYFYWYRQILGQKVEFLVSFYNNEISEKSEIFDDQFSVERPDGSNFTLKIRSTKLEDSAMYFCASSETSGGQGADQPQHFGDGTRLSIL.

The J gene is TRBJ1-2, the V gene TRBV30; D unresolved. Deletions cut 8 bases from V and 4 bases from J, with 17 bases between. The germline V gene has CDR1 GTSNPN and CDR2 SVGIG (reference sequence). The CDR3 contains 13 residues. This chain's CDR3 is CARSVMSGYGYTF. Written as DNA, the CDR3 is TGTGCCCGCTCAGTGATGTCGGGCTATGGCTACACCTTC.

The genes are TRBV19 and TRBJ2-1, with 8 bases aligning to TRBD2. V was clipped by 6 bases and J by 6 bases; unmatched bases: 10. This CDR3 region has 15 residues. The V gene's germline CDR1 is LNHDA and CDR2 SQIVND (reference sequence). In nucleotides, the CDR3 is TGTGCCAGTAGCCTAGGGACTAGGGGGAGCAATGAGCAGTTCTTC. Encoded protein: CASSLGTRGSNEQFF.

The chain employs TRBV11-1 and TRBJ1-2, with 9 bases identical to TRBD1. Germline CDR1 reads SGHAT; CDR2 reads FQDESV (reference sequence). J was trimmed by 3 bases and V by 6 bases; bases with no gene match: 5. The CDR3 is 14 residues long. The CDR3 DNA sequence: TGTGCCAGCAGGCGGACAGGGGAGGACTATGGCTACACCTTC. It translates to CASRRTGEDYGYTF.

The chain couples TRBV27 to TRBJ1-1; a possible D gene is TRBD1 (5 bases). The CDR3 has 13 amino acids. V lost 4 bases to trimming and J lost 6 bases, with 12 bases between them. Germline loops: CDR1 MNHEY, CDR2 SMNVEV (reference sequence). The CDR3 reads CASSSPWDSEAFF. The DNA of the CDR3 is TGTGCCAGCAGTTCCCCTTGGGACTCTGAAGCTTTCTTT.